This T cell receptor (beta chain) was sequenced for a study of CD8+ T cells in alopecia areata. Study context: Affected scalp percentage determined the severity score of treated patients.

RNA extraction was followed by reverse transcription into cDNA, which acted as the sequencing template. Clones were sequenced by immunoSEQ multiplex PCR, and TCRdb holds only the in-frame ones, with some missing. The sample has about 120,000 clones, about 50% seen once. Treatment described: oral pan-JAK inhibitor, 5-10 mg twice daily. CDR1 is MNHEY, CDR2 SVGAGI, per germline. Trimming cost V 6 bases and J 3 bases, with 17 bases left between them. The CDR3 has 15 amino acids. This sequence originates from a human donor with alopecia areata. This chain links TRBV6-5 with TRBJ1-2, with D perhaps TRBD1 (6 bases). The specimen comprised CD4+ T cells sorted from blood, sampled at week 4, from a patient treated with tofacitinib. This CDR3 is CASRPRDTKYYGYTF. CDR3 nucleotide sequence: TGTGCCAGCAGACCCCGGGACACAAAATACTATGGCTACACCTTC.